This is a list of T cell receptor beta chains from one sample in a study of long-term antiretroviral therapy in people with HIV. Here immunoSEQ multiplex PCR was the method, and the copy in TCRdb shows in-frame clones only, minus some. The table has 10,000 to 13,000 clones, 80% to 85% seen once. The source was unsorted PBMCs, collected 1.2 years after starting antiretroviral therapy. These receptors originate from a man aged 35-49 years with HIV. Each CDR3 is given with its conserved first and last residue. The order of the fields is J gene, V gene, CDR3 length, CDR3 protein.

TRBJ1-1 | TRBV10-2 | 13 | CASSEQGNTEAFF
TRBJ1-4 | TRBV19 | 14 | CASRFGATNEKLFF
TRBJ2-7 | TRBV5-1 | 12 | CASSSDSYEQYF
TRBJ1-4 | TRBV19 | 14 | CASSFQTTNEKLFF
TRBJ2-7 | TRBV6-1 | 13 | CASSPTGPYEQYF
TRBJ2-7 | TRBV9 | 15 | CASSVGGTVYYEQYF
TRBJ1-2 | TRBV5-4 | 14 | CASSLLQGGYGYTF
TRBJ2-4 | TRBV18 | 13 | CASSTGGENIQYF
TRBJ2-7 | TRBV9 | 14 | CASSPSSSSYEQYF
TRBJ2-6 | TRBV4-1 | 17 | CASSQGGSASGANVLTF
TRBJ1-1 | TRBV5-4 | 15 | CASSSPTGVNTEAFF
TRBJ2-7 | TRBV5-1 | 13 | CASSLGSTYEQYF
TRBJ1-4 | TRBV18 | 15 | CASSPPGQGTEKLFF
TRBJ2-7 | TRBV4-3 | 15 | CASSQGTGISYEQYF
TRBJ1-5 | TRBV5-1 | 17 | CASKGGSVLSSNQPQHF